The rows below give T cell receptor beta chains drawn from one sample of a study of response to subunit inactivated influenza vaccine. Each CDR3 protein gets one entry after TCRdb re-called the RT-PCR reads with MiXCR. The table includes 650,000 to 700,000 distinct CDR3 sequences, approximately 14% detected once. The sequencing here drew on PBMCs from blood, taken approximately 12 days after vaccination. The source of these receptors is a man aged 45-65 years who received an inactivated influenza vaccine. Both conserved end residues are part of each CDR3. D genes are given only for firm matches. Expanded clones get a size class; other rows say once, few or many, or leave the size out.

j_call d_call v_call cdr3_length clone_size cdr3_nt cdr3_aa
TRBJ1-1 NA TRBV20-1 14 once TGCAGTGCTAAGGCGGGACATACGAACACTGAAGCTTTCTTT CSAKAGHTNTEAFF
TRBJ2-2 TRBD2 TRBV20-1 17 once TGCAGTGCTATGATGCTAGCGGGGGTACTCGTCGGCGGGGAGCTGTTTTTT CSAMMLAGVLVGGELFF
TRBJ1-6 NA TRBV20-1 13 few TGCAGTGCCCTAGACAGCGGGGATTCACCCCTCCACTTT CSALDSGDSPLHF
TRBJ1-4 NA TRBV4-1 14 few TGCGCCAGCAGCCAGAGAAGGATCGGTGAAAAACTGTTTTTT CASSQRRIGEKLFF
TRBJ2-3 NA TRBV7-2 15 many TGTGCCAGCAGCCTAAGAGGGTATGGCACAGATACGCAGTATTTT CASSLRGYGTDTQYF
TRBJ2-7 NA TRBV12-3/TRBV12-4 12 few TGTGCCAGCAGTGTCTGGCCGGCCGAGCAGTACTTC CASSVWPAEQYF
TRBJ1-6 NA TRBV5-1 15 NA TGCGCCAGCAGCTTTGAACAGGGAGGCGATTCACCCCTCCACTTT CASSFEQGGDSPLHF
TRBJ1-1 NA TRBV4-3 15 many TGCGCCAGCAGCCTGGTCGGGAGGACCAACACTGAAGCTTTCTTT CASSLVGRTNTEAFF
TRBJ1-1 TRBD1 TRBV7-2 15 NA TGTGCCAGCAGCTTCCGCTGGACAGGCAACACTGAAGCTTTCTTT CASSFRWTGNTEAFF
TRBJ2-4 NA TRBV7-9 16 NA TGTGCCAGCAGCCGCGGGACAGTCTTAGCCAAAAACATTCAGTACTTC CASSRGTVLAKNIQYF
TRBJ2-1 NA TRBV9 17 NA TGTGCCAGCAGCGTAGCATCGCGCAGCCCCTCCTACAATGAGCAGTTCTTC CASSVASRSPSYNEQFF
TRBJ2-3 TRBD2 TRBV29-1 13 few TGCAGCGTAGGGACTAGCAACGCAGATACGCAGTATTTT CSVGTSNADTQYF
TRBJ1-1 NA TRBV12-3/TRBV12-4 13 few TGTGCCAGCAGCCGATACGTGGGCACTGAAGCTTTCTTT CASSRYVGTEAFF
TRBJ2-3 NA TRBV20-1 14 NA TGCAGTGCTAGAGATTTTGGGAGGACAGATACGCAGTATTTT CSARDFGRTDTQYF
TRBJ1-1 TRBD1 TRBV6-1 14 NA TGTGCCAGCAGACCTGACAGGGCCGGCACTGAAGCTTTCTTT CASRPDRAGTEAFF
TRBJ2-5 NA TRBV20-1 14 few TGCAGTGCCCAGGACGGCCGGGGTGGGGAGACCCAGTACTTC CSAQDGRGGETQYF
TRBJ2-2 NA TRBV20-1 12 many TGCAGTGCTAGAGGCCTCACCGGGGAGCTGTTTTTT CSARGLTGELFF
TRBJ2-4 TRBD2 TRBV7-8 13 NA TGTGCCAGCAGCTTAGCCCAGCTAGCGGATCAGTACTTC CASSLAQLADQYF
TRBJ2-7 NA TRBV7-2 15 NA TGTGCCAGCAGCTTAGGTCCGACTAGATCCTACGAGCAGTACTTC CASSLGPTRSYEQYF
TRBJ1-1 TRBD1 TRBV4-1 14 few TGCGCCAGCAGCCATCAGGGGGCGCAAGGTGAAGCTTTCTTT CASSHQGAQGEAFF
TRBJ1-5 TRBD1 TRBV6-2/TRBV6-3 14 NA TGTGCCACCTCTCCCGGACAGGGGATTCAGCCCCAGCATTTT CATSPGQGIQPQHF
TRBJ2-2 NA TRBV12-3/TRBV12-4 13 many TGTGCCAGCAGTTTGAAGGAGACCGGGGAGCTGTTTTTT CASSLKETGELFF
TRBJ1-3 NA TRBV28 13 NA TGTGCCAGCAGTTTCAGGCCCCGAAACACCATATATTTT CASSFRPRNTIYF
TRBJ2-5 NA TRBV20-1 10 NA TGCAGTTGTGCTCGGCAGGACCAGTACTTC CSCARQDQYF
TRBJ2-1 NA TRBV5-1 15 NA TGCGCCAGCAGCTTGGATTTTTCCTCCTACAATGAGCAGTTCTTC CASSLDFSSYNEQFF
TRBJ2-1 NA TRBV7-9 14 few TGTGCCAGCAGCTTAGAAGCGACTCTCAATGAGCAGTTCTTC CASSLEATLNEQFF
TRBJ2-3 TRBD2 TRBV7-2 16 few TGTGCCAGCAGCTTACAGGGGACTAGCGGATCGGATACGCAGTATTTT CASSLQGTSGSDTQYF
TRBJ2-1 NA TRBV29-1 15 NA TGCAGCGTTGTTGGCAGTTTGGGCTCCTACAATGAGCAGTTCTTC CSVVGSLGSYNEQFF
TRBJ2-3 TRBD2 TRBV4-3 17 NA TGCGCCAGCAGCCAGGAGACTAGCGTTCCCCGCACAGATACGCAGTATTTT CASSQETSVPRTDTQYF
TRBJ1-1 NA TRBV5-1 14 few TGCGCCAGCTCCGTAATGGGTATGAACACTGAAGCTTTCTTT CASSVMGMNTEAFF
TRBJ1-4 NA TRBV7-8 14 few TGTGCCAGCAGCTCGGGGCGGAGTAATGAAAAACTGTTTTTT CASSSGRSNEKLFF
TRBJ2-1 NA TRBV4-2 15 few TGTGCCAGCGGCTCCCAGCGGAGCTCCTACAATGAGCAGTTCTTC CASGSQRSSYNEQFF
TRBJ2-7 TRBD2 TRBV20-1 17 NA TGCAGTGCTAGAGCCTTATTGGATAGCGGGAGATCCTACGAGCAGTACTTC CSARALLDSGRSYEQYF
TRBJ1-5 NA TRBV7-2 15 many TGTGCCAGCAGCTTAATGGGGCTTGGCAATCAGCCCCAGCATTTT CASSLMGLGNQPQHF
TRBJ2-7 NA TRBV28 15 NA TGTGCCAGCACCTTCCTATTCGGGGCAAACTACGAGCAGTACTTC CASTFLFGANYEQYF
TRBJ2-7 TRBD2 TRBV11-2 15 many TGTGCCAGCAGCCCGGCTAGCGGGAGCTCCTACGAGCAGTACTTC CASSPASGSSYEQYF
TRBJ2-1 NA TRBV7-2 16 NA TGTGCCAGCACCTCCCCCCGGGCCAAGGGCTACAATGAGCAGTTCTTC CASTSPRAKGYNEQFF
TRBJ2-7 NA TRBV20-1 10 few TGCAGTGCTAGTAGAGGCGAGCAGTACTTC CSASRGEQYF
TRBJ2-7 TRBD2 TRBV28 15 NA TGTGCCAGCAGTCCCCGAGGTAGCGGGAGATACGAGCAGTACTTC CASSPRGSGRYEQYF
TRBJ2-3 NA TRBV4-2 15 NA TGTGCCAGCAGCCAAGAATACAGTGCCCGGGATACGCAGTATTTT CASSQEYSARDTQYF
TRBJ2-5 TRBD2 TRBV7-7 18 NA TGTGCCAGCAGCTCGGCTAGCGGGAGTAGGGTCCCCCGGGAGACCCAGTACTTC CASSSASGSRVPRETQYF
TRBJ2-7 NA TRBV4-1 16 NA TGCGCCAGCAGCCGAGTTGGGGCTGGGAGCTCCTACGAGCAGTACTTC CASSRVGAGSSYEQYF
TRBJ2-4 TRBD2 TRBV20-1 16 few TGCAGTGCAACGACTAGCGGCCGGGGGGCCAAAAACATTCAGTACTTC CSATTSGRGAKNIQYF
TRBJ2-7 NA TRBV14 14 NA TGTGCCAGCAGCCTTCTGGGACTCGACTACGAGCAGTACTTC CASSLLGLDYEQYF
TRBJ2-7 TRBD2 TRBV6-1 16 NA TGTGCCATCAGTCCCCTAGCGGGGGGGAGCTCCTACGAGCAGTACTTC CAISPLAGGSSYEQYF
TRBJ2-5 NA TRBV20-1 15 many TGCAGTGCTAGAGGGGTAGCCTCACGCCAAGAGACCCAGTACTTC CSARGVASRQETQYF